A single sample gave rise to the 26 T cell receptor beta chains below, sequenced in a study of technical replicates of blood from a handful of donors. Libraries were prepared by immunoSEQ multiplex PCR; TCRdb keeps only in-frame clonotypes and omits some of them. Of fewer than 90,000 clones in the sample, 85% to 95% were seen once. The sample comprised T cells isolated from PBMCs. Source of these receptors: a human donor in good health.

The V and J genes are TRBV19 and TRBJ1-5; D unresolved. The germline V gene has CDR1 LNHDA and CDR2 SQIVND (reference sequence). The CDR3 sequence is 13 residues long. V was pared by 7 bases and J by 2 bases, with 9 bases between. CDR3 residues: CASTHGGNQPQHF. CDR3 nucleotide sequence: TGTGCCAGTACCCACGGGGGCAATCAGCCCCAGCATTTT.

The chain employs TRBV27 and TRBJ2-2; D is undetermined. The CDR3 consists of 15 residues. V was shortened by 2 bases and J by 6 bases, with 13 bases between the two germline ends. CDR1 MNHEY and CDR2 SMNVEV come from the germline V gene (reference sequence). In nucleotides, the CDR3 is TGTGCCAGCAGTTTAGGTGCTACCATCTCCGGGGAGCTGTTTTTT. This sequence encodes CASSLGATISGELFF.

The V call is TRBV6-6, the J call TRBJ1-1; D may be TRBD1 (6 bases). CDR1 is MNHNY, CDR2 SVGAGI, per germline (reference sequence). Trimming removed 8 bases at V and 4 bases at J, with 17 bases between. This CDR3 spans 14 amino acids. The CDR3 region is CASYLDRWGTEAFF. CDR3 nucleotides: TGTGCCAGCTATTTAGACAGGTGGGGCACTGAAGCTTTCTTT.

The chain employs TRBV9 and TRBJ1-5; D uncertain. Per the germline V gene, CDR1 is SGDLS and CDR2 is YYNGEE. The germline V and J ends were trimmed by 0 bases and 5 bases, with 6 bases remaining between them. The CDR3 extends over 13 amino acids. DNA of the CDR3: TGTGCCAGCAGCGTAGAGAGCCATCAGCCCCAGCATTTT. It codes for CASSVESHQPQHF.

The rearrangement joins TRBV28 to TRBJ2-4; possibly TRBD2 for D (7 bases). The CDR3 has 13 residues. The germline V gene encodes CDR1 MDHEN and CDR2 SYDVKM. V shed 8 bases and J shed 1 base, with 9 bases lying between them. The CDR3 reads CASGGGAKNIQYF. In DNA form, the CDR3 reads TGTGCCAGCGGGGGGGGCGCCAAAAACATTCAGTACTTC.

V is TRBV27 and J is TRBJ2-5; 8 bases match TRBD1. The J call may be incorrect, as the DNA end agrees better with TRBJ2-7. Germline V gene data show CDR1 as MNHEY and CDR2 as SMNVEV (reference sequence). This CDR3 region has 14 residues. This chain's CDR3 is CASSPRTGNYEQYF. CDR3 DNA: TGTGCCAGCAGTCCCCGGACAGGGAACTACGAGCAGTACTTC.

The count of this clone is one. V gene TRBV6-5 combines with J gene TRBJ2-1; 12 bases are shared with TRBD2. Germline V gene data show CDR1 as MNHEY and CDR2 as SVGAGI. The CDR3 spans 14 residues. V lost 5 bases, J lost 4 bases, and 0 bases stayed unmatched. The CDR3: CASSLAGGYNEQFF. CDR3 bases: TGTGCCAGCAGTCTAGCGGGGGGGTACAATGAGCAGTTCTTC.

CDR3 loop: CASTTFRTRAKGYNEQFF. The CDR3 DNA follows: TGTGCCAGCACCACATTCCGGACAAGAGCTAAGGGTTACAATGAGCAGTTCTTC. V and J are TRBV7-9 and TRBJ2-1; the D gene is possibly TRBD1 (5 bases). The CDR3 contains 18 residues. The V and J ends lost 7 bases and 4 bases respectively, with 26 bases between them. The germline V gene has CDR1 SEHNR and CDR2 FQNEAQ (reference sequence).

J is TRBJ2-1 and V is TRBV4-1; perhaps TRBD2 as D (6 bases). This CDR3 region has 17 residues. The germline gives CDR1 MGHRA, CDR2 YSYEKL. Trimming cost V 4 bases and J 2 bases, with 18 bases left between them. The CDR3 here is CASSPLPSGSPYNEQFF. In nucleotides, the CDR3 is TGCGCCAGCAGCCCCCTCCCATCCGGGAGCCCCTACAATGAGCAGTTCTTC.

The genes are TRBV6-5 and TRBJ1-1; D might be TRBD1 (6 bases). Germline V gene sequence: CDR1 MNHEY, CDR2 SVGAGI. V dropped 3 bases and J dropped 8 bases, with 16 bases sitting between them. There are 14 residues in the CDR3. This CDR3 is CASSYSPATGEAFF. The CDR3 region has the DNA TGTGCCAGCAGTTATTCTCCCGCGACAGGAGAAGCTTTCTTT.

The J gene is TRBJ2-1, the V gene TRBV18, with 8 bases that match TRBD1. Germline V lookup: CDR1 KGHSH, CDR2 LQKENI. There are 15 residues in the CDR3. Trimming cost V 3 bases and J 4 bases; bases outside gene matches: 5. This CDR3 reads CASSPDRAEYNEQFF. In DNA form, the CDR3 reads TGTGCCAGCTCACCGGACAGGGCGGAATACAATGAGCAGTTCTTC.

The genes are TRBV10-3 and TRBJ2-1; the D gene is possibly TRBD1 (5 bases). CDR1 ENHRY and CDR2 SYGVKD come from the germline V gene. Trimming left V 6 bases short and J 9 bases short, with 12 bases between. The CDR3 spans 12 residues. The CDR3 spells CAISRERGEQFF. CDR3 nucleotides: TGTGCCATCAGCAGGGAAAGGGGTGAGCAGTTCTTC.

The CDR3 DNA is TGTGCCAGCAGTTCCTATTTACAAACAGGGGGTGGGGGCAAAAACATTCAGTACTTC. It translates to CASSSYLQTGGGGKNIQYF. This chain joins TRBV27 and TRBJ2-4; 8 bases align to TRBD1. Germline V gene lookup returns CDR1 MNHEY and CDR2 SMNVEV (reference sequence). CDR3 length: 19 amino acids. The V segment lost 4 bases and the J segment 3 bases; nucleotides outside the gene matches: 17.

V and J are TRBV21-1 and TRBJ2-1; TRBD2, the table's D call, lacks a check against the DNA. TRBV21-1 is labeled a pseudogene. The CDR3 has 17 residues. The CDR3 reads CASSRHMRDITYNEQFF. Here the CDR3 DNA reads TGTGCCAGCAGCCGTCACATGCGGGATATCACCTACAATGAGCAGTTCTTC.

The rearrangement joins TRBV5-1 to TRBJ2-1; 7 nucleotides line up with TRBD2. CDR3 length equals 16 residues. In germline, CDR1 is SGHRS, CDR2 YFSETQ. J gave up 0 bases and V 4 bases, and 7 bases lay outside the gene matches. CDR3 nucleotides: TGCGCCAGCAGCCCCGGAGCGGGGAGCTCCTACAATGAGCAGTTCTTC. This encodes CASSPGAGSSYNEQFF.

The CDR3 spells CASSPQAGGTYNEQFF. The CDR3 bases are TGCGCCAGCAGCCCCCAAGCGGGAGGAACATACAATGAGCAGTTCTTC. The chain has TRBV5-1 and TRBJ2-1; 9 bases line up with TRBD2. CDR1 SGHRS and CDR2 YFSETQ come from the germline V gene. This CDR3 region has 16 residues. The V segment lost 4 bases and the J segment 4 bases; nucleotides outside the gene matches: 9.

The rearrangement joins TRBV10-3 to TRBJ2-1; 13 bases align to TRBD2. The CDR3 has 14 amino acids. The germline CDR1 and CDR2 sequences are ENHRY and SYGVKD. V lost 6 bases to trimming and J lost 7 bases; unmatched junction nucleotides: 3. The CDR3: CAIRTGLAGNEQFF. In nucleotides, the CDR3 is TGTGCCATCAGAACGGGACTAGCGGGAAATGAGCAGTTCTTC.

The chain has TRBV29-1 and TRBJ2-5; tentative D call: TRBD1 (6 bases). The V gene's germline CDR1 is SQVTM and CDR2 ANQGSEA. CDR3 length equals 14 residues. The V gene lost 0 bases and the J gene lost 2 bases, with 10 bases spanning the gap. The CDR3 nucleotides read TGCAGCGTTGAAGATTGGGACACTCAAGAGACCCAGTACTTC. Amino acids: CSVEDWDTQETQYF.

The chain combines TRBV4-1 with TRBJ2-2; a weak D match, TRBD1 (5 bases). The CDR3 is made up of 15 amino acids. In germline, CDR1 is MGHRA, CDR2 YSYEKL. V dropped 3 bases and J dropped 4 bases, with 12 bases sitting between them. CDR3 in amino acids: CASSQTETFTGELFF. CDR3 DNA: TGCGCCAGCAGCCAGACAGAGACCTTCACCGGGGAGCTGTTTTTT.

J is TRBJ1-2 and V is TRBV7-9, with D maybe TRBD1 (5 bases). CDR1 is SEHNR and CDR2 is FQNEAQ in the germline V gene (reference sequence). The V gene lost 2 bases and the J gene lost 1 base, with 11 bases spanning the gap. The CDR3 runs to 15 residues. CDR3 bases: TGTGCCAGCAGCTTAATCCCGGACATTAACTATGGCTACACCTTC. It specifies CASSLIPDINYGYTF.

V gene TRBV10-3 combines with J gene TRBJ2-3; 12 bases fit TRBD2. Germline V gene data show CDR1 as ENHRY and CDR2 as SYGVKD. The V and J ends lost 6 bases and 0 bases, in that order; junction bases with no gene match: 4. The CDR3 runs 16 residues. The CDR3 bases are TGTGCCATCAGCGGACTAGCGGGGATTAGCACAGATACGCAGTATTTT. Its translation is CAISGLAGISTDTQYF.

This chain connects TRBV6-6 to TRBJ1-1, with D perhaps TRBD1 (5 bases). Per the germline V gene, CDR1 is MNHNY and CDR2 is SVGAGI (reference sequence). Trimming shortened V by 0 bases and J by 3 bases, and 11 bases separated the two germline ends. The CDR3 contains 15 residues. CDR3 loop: CASSYSGGDDTEAFF. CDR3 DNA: TGTGCCAGCAGTTACTCGGGAGGGGACGACACTGAAGCTTTCTTT.

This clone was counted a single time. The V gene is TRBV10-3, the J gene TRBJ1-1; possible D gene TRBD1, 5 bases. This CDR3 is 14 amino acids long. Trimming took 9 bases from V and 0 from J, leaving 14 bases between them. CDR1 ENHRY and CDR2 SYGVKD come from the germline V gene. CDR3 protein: CAIRLGGLNTEAFF. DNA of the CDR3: TGTGCCATACGGTTGGGGGGTTTGAACACTGAAGCTTTCTTT.

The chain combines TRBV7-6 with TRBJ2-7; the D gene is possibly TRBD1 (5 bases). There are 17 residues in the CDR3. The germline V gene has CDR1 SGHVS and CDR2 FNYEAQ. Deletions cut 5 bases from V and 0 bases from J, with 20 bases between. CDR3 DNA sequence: TGTGCCAGCAGCCCCCAGGGCCCATGGAACTTCTCCTACGAGCAGTACTTC. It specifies CASSPQGPWNFSYEQYF.

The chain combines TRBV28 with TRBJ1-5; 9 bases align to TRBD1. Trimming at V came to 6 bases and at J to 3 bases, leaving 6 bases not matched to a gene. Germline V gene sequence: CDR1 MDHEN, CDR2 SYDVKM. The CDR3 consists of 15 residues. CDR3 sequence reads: CASRQDRGYNQPQHF. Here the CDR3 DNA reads TGTGCCAGCAGACAGGACAGGGGATACAATCAGCCCCAGCATTTT.

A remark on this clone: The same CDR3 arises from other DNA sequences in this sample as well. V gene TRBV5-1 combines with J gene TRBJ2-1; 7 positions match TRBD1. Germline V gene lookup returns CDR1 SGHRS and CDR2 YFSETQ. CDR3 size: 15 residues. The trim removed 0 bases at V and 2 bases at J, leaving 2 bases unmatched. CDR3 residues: CASSLEGTAYNEQFF. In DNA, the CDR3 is TGCGCCAGCAGCTTGGAAGGGACAGCCTACAATGAGCAGTTCTTC.